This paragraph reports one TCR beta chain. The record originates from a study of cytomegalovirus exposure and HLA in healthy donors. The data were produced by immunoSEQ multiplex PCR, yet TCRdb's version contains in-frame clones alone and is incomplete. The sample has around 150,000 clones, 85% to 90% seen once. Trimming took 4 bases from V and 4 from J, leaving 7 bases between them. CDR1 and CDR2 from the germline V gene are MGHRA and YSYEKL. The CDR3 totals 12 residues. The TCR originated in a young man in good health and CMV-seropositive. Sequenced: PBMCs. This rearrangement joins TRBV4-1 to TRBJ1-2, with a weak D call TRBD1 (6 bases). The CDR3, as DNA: TGCGCCAGCAGCCTGGACAGCTATGGCTACACCTTC. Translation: CASSLDSYGYTF.